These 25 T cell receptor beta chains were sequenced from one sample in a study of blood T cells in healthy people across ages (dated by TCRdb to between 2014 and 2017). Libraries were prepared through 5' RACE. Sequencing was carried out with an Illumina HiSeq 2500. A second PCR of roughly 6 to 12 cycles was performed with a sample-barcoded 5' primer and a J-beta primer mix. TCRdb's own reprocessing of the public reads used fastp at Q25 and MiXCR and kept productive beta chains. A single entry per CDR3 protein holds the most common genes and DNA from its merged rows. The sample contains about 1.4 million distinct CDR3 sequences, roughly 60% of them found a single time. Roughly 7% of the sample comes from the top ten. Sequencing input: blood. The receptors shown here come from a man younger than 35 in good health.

CDR3 coding DNA: TGCAGTGCCCGACCGGTAGGGAGGGATCCATACGAGCAGTACTTC. Encoded protein: CSARPVGRDPYEQYF. V is TRBV20-1 and J is TRBJ2-7, with 7 bases identical to TRBD2. CDR3 length: 15 amino acids. The junction had 15 bases not matched to a gene; V was cut back by 6 bases and J by 4 bases. Germline V gene data show CDR1 as DFQATT and CDR2 as SNEGSKA (reference sequence).

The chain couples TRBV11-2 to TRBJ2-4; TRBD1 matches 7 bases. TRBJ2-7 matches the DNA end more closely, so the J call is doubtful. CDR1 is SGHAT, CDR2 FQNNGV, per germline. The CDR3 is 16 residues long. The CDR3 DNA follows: TGTGCCAGCAGCCATCCCGGGACAGTAGCCTCCTACGAGCAGTACTTC. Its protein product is CASSHPGTVASYEQYF.

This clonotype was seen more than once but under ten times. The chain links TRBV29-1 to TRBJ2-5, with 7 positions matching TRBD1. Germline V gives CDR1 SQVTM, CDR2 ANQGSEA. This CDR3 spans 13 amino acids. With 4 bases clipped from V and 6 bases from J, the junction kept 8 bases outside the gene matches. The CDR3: CSVVGRGLKTQYF. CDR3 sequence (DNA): TGCAGCGTTGTAGGCAGGGGGTTGAAGACCCAGTACTTC.

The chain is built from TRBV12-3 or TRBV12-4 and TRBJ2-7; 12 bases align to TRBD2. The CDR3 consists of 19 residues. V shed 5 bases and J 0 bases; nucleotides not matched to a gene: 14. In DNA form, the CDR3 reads TGTGCCAGCAGTCCCGGAGGGAAACTAGCGGGGGGCAACTCCTACGAGCAGTACTTC. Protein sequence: CASSPGGKLAGGNSYEQYF.

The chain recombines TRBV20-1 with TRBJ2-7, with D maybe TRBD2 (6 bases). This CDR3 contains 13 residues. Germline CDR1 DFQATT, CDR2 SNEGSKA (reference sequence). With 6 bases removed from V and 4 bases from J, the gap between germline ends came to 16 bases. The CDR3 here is CSAFSVGGYEQYF. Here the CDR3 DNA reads TGCAGTGCATTCAGTGTGGGAGGTTACGAGCAGTACTTC.

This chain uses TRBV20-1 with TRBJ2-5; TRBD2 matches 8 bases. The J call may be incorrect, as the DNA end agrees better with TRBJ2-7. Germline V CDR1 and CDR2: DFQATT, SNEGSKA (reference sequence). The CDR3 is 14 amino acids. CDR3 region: CSAIGTSSVFEQYF. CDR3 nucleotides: TGCAGTGCTATCGGGACTAGTTCCGTCTTCGAGCAGTACTTC.

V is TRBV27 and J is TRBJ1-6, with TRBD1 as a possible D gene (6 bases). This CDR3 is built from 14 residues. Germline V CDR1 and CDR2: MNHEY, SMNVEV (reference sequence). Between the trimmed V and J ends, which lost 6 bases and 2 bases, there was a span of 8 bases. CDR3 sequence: CASRPGAYNSPLHF. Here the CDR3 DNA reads TGTGCCAGCAGACCAGGGGCCTATAATTCACCCCTCCACTTT.

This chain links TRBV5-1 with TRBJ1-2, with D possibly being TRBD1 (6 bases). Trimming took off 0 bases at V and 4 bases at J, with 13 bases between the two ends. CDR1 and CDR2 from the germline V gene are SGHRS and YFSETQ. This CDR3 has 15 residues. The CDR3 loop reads CASSLVGGETYGYTF. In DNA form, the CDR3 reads TGCGCCAGCAGCTTGGTCGGGGGCGAGACCTATGGCTACACCTTC.

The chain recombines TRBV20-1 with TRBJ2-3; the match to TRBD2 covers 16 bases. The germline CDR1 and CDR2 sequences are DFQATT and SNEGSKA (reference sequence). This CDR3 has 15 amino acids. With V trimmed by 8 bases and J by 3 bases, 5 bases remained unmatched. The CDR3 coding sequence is TGCAGTACCCAGGGACTAGCGGGAGGGACAGATACGCAGTATTTT. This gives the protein CSTQGLAGGTDTQYF.

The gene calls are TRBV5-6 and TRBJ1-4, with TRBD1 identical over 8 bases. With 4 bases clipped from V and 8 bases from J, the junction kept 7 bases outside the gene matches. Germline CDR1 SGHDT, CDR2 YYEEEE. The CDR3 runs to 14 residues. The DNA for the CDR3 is TGTGCCAGCAGCCACCCAGGGGGCCAGGAAAAACTGTTTTTT. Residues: CASSHPGGQEKLFF.

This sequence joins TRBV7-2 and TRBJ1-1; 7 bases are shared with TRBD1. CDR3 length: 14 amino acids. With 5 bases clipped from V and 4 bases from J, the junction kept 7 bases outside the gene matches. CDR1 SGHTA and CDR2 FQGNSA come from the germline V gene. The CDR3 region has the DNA TGTGCCAGCAGCATCTCACAGGGGTTCACTGAAGCTTTCTTT. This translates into CASSISQGFTEAFF.

CDR3 sequence: CASSFGLGPQYF. CDR3 nucleotides: TGTGCCAGCAGCTTTGGGTTGGGACCCCAGTACTTC. The rearrangement joins TRBV7-2 to TRBJ2-5, with D perhaps being TRBD1 or TRBD2 (5 bases each). CDR1 and CDR2 (germline): SGHTA, FQGNSA. Trimming pared 3 bases from V and 9 bases from J, leaving 11 bases between. The CDR3 has 12 amino acids.

CDR3 protein: CASSQVDRDFEKLFF. CDR3 nucleotides: TGCGCCAGCAGCCAAGTGGACAGGGATTTTGAAAAACTGTTTTTT. The chain employs TRBV4-3 and TRBJ1-4; TRBD1 matches at 8 bases. Germline assignment: CDR1 LGHNA and CDR2 YSLEER. The CDR3 is made up of 15 amino acids. V was pared by 1 base and J by 7 bases, with 5 bases of the junction left unmatched.

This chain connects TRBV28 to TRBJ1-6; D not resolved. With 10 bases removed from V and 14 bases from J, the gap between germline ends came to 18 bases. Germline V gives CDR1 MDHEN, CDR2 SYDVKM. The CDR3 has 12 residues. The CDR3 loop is CATSWPSEALHF. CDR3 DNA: TGTGCCACCTCCTGGCCTTCGGAAGCCCTCCACTTT.

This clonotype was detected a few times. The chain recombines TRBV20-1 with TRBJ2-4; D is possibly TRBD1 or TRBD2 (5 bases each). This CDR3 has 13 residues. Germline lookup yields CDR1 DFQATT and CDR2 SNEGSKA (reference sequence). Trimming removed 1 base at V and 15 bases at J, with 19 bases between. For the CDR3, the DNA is TGCAGTGCTAGAGCAGGGACCTCCGTGGTTTTGTACTTC. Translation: CSARAGTSVVLYF.

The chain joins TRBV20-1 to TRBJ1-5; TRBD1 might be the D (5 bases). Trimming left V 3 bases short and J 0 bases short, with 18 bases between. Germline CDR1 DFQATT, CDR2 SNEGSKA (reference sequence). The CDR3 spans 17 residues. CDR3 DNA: TGCAGTGCTAGTTCGGGGGTCCAAAGGTATAGCAATCAGCCCCAGCATTTT. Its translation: CSASSGVQRYSNQPQHF.

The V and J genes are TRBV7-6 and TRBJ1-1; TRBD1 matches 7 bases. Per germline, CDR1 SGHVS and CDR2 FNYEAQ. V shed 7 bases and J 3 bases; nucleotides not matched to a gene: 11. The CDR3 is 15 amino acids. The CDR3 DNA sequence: TGTGCCAGCACTTCTCTAGGGGGCCCGGACACTGAAGCTTTCTTT. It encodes CASTSLGGPDTEAFF.

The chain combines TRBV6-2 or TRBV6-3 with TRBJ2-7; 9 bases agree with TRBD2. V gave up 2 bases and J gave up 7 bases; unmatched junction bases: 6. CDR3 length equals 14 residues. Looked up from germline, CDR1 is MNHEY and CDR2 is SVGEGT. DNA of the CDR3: TGTGCCAGCAGTTACCTAGCGGGGAGGAATGAGCAGTACTTC. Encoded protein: CASSYLAGRNEQYF.

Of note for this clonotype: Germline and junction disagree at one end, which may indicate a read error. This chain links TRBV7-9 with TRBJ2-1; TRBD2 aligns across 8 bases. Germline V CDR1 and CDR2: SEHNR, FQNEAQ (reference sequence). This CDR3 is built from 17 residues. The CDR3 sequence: CASSSESSGNRRNGQFF. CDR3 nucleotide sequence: TGTGCCAGCAGCTCGGAAAGTAGCGGGAATAGGAGAAATGGGCAGTTCTTC.

The CDR3 DNA is TGTGCCAGCACCCTTAGCGGAGCCTACGAGCAGTACTTC. This codes for CASTLSGAYEQYF. The chain joins TRBV7-8 to TRBJ2-7; TRBD2 might be the D (6 bases). V lost 7 bases, J lost 2 bases, and 12 bases lay in between. The CDR3 consists of 13 residues. Germline-derived CDR1 and CDR2 are SGHVS and FQNEAQ.

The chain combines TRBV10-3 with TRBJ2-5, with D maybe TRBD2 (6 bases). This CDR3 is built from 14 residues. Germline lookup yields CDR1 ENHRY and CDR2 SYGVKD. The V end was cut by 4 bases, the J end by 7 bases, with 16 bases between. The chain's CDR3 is CAISGIAVLGTQYF. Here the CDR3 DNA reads TGTGCCATCAGTGGGATAGCGGTCCTTGGGACCCAGTACTTC.

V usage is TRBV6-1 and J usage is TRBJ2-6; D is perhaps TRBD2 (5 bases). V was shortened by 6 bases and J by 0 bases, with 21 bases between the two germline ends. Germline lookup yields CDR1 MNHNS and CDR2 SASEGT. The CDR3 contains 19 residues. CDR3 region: CASRNPGEVLGSGANVLTF. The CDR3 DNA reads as TGTGCCAGCAGAAACCCCGGGGAAGTATTGGGCTCTGGGGCCAACGTCCTGACTTTC.

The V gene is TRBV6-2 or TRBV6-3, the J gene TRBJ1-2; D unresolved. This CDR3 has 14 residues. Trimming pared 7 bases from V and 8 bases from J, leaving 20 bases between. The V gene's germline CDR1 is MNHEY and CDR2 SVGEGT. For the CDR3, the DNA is TGTGCCAGCAACATTCAAGCACGAGCTAACGGCTACACCTTC. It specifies CASNIQARANGYTF.

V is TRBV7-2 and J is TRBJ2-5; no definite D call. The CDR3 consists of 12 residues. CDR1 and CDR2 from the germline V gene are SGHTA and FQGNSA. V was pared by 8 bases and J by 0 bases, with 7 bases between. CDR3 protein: CASAHYQETQYF. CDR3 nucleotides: TGTGCCAGCGCCCACTACCAAGAGACCCAGTACTTC.

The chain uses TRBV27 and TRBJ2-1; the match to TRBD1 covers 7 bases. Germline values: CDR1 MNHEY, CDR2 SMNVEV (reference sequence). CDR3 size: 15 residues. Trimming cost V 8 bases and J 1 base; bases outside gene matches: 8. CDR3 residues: CASGKGAVSYNEQFF. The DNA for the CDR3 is TGTGCCAGCGGTAAGGGGGCAGTTTCCTACAATGAGCAGTTCTTC.